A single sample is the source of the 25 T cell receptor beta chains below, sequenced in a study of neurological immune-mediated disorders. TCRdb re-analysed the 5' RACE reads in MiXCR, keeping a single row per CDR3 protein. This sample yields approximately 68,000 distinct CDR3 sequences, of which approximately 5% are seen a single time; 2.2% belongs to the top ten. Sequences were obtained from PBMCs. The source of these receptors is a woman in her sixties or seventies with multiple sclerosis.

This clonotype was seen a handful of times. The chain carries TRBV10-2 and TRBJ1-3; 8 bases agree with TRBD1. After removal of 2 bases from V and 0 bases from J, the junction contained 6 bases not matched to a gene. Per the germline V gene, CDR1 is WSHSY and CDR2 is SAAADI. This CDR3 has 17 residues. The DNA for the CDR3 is TGCGCCAGCAGTGAGGGGGACAGGCTGACCTCTGGAAACACCATATATTTT. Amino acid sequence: CASSEGDRLTSGNTIYF.

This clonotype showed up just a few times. The CDR3 reads CASSLAVGGGTDTQYF. Here the CDR3 DNA reads TGTGCCAGCAGCTTGGCGGTGGGAGGAGGCACAGATACGCAGTATTTT. The J gene is TRBJ2-3, the V gene TRBV7-2; possible D gene TRBD2, 6 bases. The CDR3 has 16 residues. CDR1 and CDR2 from the germline V gene are SGHTA and FQGNSA. Trimming left V 3 bases short and J 1 base short, with 14 bases between.

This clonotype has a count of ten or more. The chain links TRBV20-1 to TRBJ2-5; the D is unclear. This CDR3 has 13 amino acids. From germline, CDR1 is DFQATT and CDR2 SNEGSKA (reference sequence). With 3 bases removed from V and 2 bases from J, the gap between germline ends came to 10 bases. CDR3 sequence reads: CSASRPEQETQYF. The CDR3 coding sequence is TGCAGTGCTAGCCGTCCGGAACAAGAGACCCAGTACTTC.

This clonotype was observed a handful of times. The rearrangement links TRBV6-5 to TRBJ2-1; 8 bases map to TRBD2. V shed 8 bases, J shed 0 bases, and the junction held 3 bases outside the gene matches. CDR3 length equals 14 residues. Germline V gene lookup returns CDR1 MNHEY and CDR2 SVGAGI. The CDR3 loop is CASSRGGSYNEQFF. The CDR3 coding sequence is TGTGCCAGCTCACGGGGGGGCTCCTACAATGAGCAGTTCTTC.

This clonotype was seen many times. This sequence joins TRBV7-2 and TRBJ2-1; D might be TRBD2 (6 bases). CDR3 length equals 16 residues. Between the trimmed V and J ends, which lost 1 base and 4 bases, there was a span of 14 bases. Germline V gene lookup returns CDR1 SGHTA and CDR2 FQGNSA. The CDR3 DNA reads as TGTGCCAGCAGCTTAGTGGTCGGGAGCGGTTACAATGAGCAGTTCTTC. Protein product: CASSLVVGSGYNEQFF.

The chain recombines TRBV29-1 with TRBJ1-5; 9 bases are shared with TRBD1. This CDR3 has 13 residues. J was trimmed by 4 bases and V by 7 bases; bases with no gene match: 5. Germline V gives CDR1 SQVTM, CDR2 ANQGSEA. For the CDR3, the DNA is TGCAGCGCTTCGACAGGGGGTAATCAGCCCCAGCATTTT. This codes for CSASTGGNQPQHF.

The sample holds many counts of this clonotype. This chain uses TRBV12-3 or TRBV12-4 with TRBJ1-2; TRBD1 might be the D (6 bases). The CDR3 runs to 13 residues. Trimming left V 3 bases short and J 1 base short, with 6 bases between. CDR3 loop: CASSLDSNYGYTF. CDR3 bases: TGTGCCAGCAGTTTGGACAGTAACTATGGCTACACCTTC.

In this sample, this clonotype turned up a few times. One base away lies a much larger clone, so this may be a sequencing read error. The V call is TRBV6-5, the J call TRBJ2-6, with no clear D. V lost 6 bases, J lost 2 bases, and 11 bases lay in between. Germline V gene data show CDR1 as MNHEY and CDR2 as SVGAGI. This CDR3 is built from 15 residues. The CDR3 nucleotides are TGTGCCAGCAGGCGGCACCAGGCTGGGGCCAACGTCCTGACTTTC. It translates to CASRRHQAGANVLTF.

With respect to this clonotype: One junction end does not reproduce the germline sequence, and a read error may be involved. The CDR3 coding sequence is TGTGCCAGCAGCGTAGATCCCCCCCGAGGACCCGTTACCTTC. Residues: CASSVDPPRGPVTF. The V gene is TRBV9, the J gene TRBJ2-5; D gene unclear. From germline, CDR1 is SGDLS and CDR2 YYNGEE. This CDR3 has 14 amino acids.

In DNA form, the CDR3 reads TGCAGTGCCCGGATGAGCTACAATGAGCAGTTCTTC. This codes for CSARMSYNEQFF. The chain is built from TRBV20-1 and TRBJ2-1; D is undetermined. Per the germline V gene, CDR1 is DFQATT and CDR2 is SNEGSKA (reference sequence). Trimming stripped 6 bases from V and 3 bases from J, with 9 bases between. The CDR3 is 12 amino acids.

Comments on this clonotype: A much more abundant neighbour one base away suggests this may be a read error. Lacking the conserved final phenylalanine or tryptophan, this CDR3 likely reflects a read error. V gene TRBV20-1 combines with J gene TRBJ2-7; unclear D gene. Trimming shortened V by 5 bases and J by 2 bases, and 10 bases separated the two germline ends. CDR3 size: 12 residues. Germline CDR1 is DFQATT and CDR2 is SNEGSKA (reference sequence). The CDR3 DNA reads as TGCAGTGCTCGTGTGGATACCTACGAGCAGTACATC. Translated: CSARVDTYEQYI.

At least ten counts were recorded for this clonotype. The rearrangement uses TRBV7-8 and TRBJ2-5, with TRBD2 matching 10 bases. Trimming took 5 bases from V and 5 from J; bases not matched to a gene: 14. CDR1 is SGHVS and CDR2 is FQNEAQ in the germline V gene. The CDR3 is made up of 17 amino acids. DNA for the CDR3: TGTGCCAGCAGCCCCTTGGGAGCGGGAGGGCCCCGGGAGACCCAGTACTTC. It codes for CASSPLGAGGPRETQYF.

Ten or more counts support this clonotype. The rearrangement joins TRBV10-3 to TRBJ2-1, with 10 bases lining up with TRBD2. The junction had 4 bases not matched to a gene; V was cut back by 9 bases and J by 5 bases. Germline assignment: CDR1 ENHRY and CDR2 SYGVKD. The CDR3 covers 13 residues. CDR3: CAIKREGHNEQFF. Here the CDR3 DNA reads TGTGCCATAAAGCGGGAGGGACACAATGAGCAGTTCTTC.

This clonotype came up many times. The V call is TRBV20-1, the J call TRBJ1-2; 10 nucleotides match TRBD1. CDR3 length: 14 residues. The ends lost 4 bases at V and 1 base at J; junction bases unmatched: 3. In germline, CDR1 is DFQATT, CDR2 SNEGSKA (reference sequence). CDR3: CSAIRTGGNYGYTF. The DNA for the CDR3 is TGCAGTGCTATTAGGACAGGGGGTAACTATGGCTACACCTTC.

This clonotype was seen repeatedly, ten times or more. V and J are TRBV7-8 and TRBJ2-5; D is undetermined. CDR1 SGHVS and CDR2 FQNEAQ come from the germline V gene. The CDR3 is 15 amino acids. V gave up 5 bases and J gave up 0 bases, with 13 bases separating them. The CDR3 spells CASSIHTGYQETQYF. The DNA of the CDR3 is TGTGCCAGCAGCATCCATACCGGGTACCAAGAGACCCAGTACTTC.

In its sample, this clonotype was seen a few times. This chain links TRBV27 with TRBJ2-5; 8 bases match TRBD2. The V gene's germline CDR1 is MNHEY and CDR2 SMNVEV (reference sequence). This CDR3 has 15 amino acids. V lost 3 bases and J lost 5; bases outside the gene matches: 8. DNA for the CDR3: TGTGCCAGCAGTTTTGCGGGGGGCGCAGGGGAGACCCAGTACTTC. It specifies CASSFAGGAGETQYF.

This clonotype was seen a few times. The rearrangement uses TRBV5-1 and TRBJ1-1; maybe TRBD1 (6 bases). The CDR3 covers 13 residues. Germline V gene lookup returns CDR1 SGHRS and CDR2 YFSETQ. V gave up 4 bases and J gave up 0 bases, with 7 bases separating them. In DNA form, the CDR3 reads TGCGCCAGCAGCGGGGGGCTGAACACTGAAGCTTTCTTT. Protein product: CASSGGLNTEAFF.

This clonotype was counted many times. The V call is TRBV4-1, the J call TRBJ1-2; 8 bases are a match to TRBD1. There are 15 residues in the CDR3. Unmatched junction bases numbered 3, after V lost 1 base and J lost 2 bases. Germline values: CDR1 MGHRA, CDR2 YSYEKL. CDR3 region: CASSQGQGLNYGYTF. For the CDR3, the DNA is TGCGCCAGCAGCCAAGGACAGGGGCTCAACTATGGCTACACCTTC.

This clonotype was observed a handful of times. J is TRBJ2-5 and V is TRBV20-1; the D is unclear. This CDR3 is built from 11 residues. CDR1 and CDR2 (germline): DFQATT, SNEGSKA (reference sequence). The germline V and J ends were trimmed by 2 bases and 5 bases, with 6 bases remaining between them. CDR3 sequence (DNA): TGCAGTGCTAGACACGCCGAGACCCAGTACTTC. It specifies CSARHAETQYF.

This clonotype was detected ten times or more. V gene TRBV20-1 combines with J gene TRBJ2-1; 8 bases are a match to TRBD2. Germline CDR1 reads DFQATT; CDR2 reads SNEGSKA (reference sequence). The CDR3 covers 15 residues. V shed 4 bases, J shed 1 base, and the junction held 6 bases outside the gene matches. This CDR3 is CSAKGSGGSYNEQFF. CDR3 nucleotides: TGCAGTGCTAAAGGGAGCGGGGGATCCTACAATGAGCAGTTCTTC.

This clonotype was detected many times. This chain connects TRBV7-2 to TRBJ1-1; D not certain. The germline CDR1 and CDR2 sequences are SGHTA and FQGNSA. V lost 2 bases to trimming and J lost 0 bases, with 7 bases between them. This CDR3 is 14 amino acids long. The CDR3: CASSLLRLNTEAFF. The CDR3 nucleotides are TGTGCCAGCAGCTTATTAAGACTGAACACTGAAGCTTTCTTT. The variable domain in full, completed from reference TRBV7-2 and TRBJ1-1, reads GAGVSQSPSNKVTEKGKDVELRCDPISGHTALYWYRQSLGQGLEFLIYFQGNSAPDKSGLPSDRFSAERTGGSVSTLTIQRTQQEDSAVYLCASSLLRLNTEAFFGQGTRLTVV.

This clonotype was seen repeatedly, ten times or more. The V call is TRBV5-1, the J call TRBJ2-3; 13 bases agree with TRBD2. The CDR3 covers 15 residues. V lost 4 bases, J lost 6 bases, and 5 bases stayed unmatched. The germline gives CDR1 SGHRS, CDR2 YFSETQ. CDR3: CASSLGTSGTDTQYF. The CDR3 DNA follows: TGCGCCAGCAGCCTCGGGACTAGCGGGACCGATACGCAGTATTTT.

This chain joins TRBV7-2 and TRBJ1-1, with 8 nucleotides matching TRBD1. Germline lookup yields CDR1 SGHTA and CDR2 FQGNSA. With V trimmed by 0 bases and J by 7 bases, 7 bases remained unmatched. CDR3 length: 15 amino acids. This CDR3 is CASSLALRGQIEAFF. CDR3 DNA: TGTGCCAGCAGCTTAGCGCTCAGGGGGCAGATTGAAGCTTTCTTT.

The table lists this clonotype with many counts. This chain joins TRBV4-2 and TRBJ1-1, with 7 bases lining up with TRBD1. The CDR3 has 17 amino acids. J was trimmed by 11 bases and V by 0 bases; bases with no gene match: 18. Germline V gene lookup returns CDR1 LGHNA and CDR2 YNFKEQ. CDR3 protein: CASSQEAPDRVSGDAFF. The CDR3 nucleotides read TGTGCCAGCAGCCAAGAAGCTCCAGACAGGGTGAGTGGAGACGCTTTCTTT.

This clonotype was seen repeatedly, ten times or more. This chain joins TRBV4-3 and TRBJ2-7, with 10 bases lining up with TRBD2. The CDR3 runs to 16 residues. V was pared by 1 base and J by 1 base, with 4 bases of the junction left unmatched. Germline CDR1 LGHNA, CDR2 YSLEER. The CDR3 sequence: CASSQGASGSSYEQYF. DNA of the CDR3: TGCGCCAGCAGCCAAGGGGCTAGCGGGAGTTCCTACGAGCAGTACTTC.